This passage covers 12 T cell receptor beta chains from one sample sequenced in a study of T cell responses to AZD1222 COVID-19 vaccine. Clones were read by immunoSEQ multiplex PCR, and TCRdb kept only the in-frame ones, dropping some. Found here are just over 65,000 clones, roughly 87% of them singletons; the top ten hold around a sixth. Sequenced material: peripheral blood, taken on day 0 of AZD1222 vaccination. The receptors derive from an adult in good health.

V gene TRBV4-2 combines with J gene TRBJ2-1, with TRBD2 as a possible D gene (6 bases). Trimming cost V 1 base and J 4 bases, with 11 bases left between them. The CDR3 length is 15 residues. Germline V gene lookup returns CDR1 LGHNA and CDR2 YNFKEQ. CDR3 region: CASSQAGGVYNEQFF. CDR3 sequence (DNA): TGTGCCAGCAGCCAAGCCGGGGGAGTTTACAATGAGCAGTTCTTC.

The chain links TRBV2 to TRBJ2-1; D perhaps matches TRBD2 (6 bases). CDR1 and CDR2 from the germline V gene are SNHLY and FYNNEI. The CDR3 is 15 residues long. V was trimmed by 11 bases and J by 8 bases, leaving 25 bases between them. This CDR3 is CAVLGGGSAQDEQFF. The CDR3, as DNA: TGTGCCGTACTTGGAGGAGGGTCCGCACAGGATGAGCAGTTCTTC. Looking up the rest from reference TRBV2 and TRBJ2-1 gives the full variable domain: EPEVTQTPSHQVTQMGQEVILRCVPISNHLYFYWYRQILGQKVEFLVSFYNNEISEKSEIFDDQFSVERPDGSNFTLKIRSTKLEDSAMYFCAVLGGGSAQDEQFFGPGTRLTVL.

The gene calls are TRBV27 and TRBJ1-5; D unresolved. The CDR3 covers 13 residues. V was cut by 2 bases and J by 7 bases, with 9 bases left in between. Germline CDR1 and CDR2: MNHEY and SMNVEV (reference sequence). In DNA form, the CDR3 reads TGTGCCAGCAGTTTAGGGTTTTTGCAGCCCCAGCATTTT. As protein: CASSLGFLQPQHF.

The chain recombines TRBV5-8 with TRBJ2-5, with D maybe TRBD2 (6 bases). V lost 1 base, J lost 0 bases, and 13 bases lay in between. CDR1 and CDR2 from the germline V gene are SGHTS and YDEGEE. CDR3 length: 16 residues. The DNA of the CDR3 is TGTGCCAGCAGCTTGTACCCAGCGGGTAACCAAGAGACCCAGTACTTC. Its protein is CASSLYPAGNQETQYF.

The chain has TRBV6-6 and TRBJ2-6, with TRBD2 matching over 9 bases. The CDR3 runs to 16 residues. V lost 7 bases to trimming and J lost 3 bases; unmatched junction nucleotides: 7. CDR1 is MNHNY, CDR2 SVGAGI, per germline (reference sequence). The CDR3 nucleotides are TGTGCCAGCACCGCGGGAGGGGCGGATGGGGCCAACGTCCTGACTTTC. This gives the protein CASTAGGADGANVLTF.

The genes are TRBV11-3 and TRBJ2-7, with D possibly matching TRBD2 (7 bases). Germline V gene sequence: CDR1 SGHNT, CDR2 YENEEA. Trimming took off 3 bases at V and 6 bases at J, with 15 bases between the two ends. This CDR3 region has 14 residues. The CDR3 spells CASSLGGPLGEQYF. As DNA, the CDR3 is TGTGCCAGCAGCTTGGGGGGGCCTCTGGGCGAGCAGTACTTC. Drawing the rest from reference TRBV11-3 and TRBJ2-7, the complete variable domain is EAGVVQSPRYKIIEKKQPVAFWCNPISGHNTLYWYLQNLGQGPELLIRYENEEAVDDSQLPKDRFSAERLKGVDSTLKIQPAELGDSAVYLCASSLGGPLGEQYFGPGTRLTVT.

The chain is built from TRBV11-2 and TRBJ2-1, with 8 bases lining up with TRBD1. With V trimmed by 3 bases and J by 5 bases, 6 bases remained unmatched. The germline gives CDR1 SGHAT, CDR2 FQNNGV. This CDR3 comprises 15 residues. In nucleotides, the CDR3 is TGTGCCAGCAGCTTCGGGACAGGACTTGACAATGAGCAGTTCTTC. This encodes CASSFGTGLDNEQFF. Looking up the rest from reference TRBV11-2 and TRBJ2-1 gives the full variable domain: EAGVAQSPRYKIIEKRQSVAFWCNPISGHATLYWYQQILGQGPKLLIQFQNNGVVDDSQLPKDRFSAERLKGVDSTLKIQPAKLEDSAVYLCASSFGTGLDNEQFFGPGTRLTVL.

The chain is built from TRBV12-3 or TRBV12-4 and TRBJ1-2, with D unclear. This CDR3 region has 11 residues. The V end was cut by 3 bases, the J end by 8 bases, with 7 bases between. The CDR3, as DNA: TGTGCCAGCAGTTTCTATGGGGGCTACACCTTC. Amino acids: CASSFYGGYTF.

The genes are TRBV30 and TRBJ2-7, with TRBD2 matching 9 bases. The CDR3 covers 13 residues. Germline assignment: CDR1 GTSNPN and CDR2 SVGIG (reference sequence). With V trimmed by 7 bases and J by 7 bases, 11 bases remained unmatched. The CDR3 loop reads CAYEREESLEQYF. The CDR3 DNA reads TGTGCCTACGAGCGGGAGGAGTCGTTAGAGCAGTACTTC.

V usage is TRBV11-3 and J usage is TRBJ1-3, with unresolved D. Germline CDR1 SGHNT, CDR2 YENEEA. The CDR3 runs 13 residues. The V end lost 2 bases, the J end lost 3 bases, and 5 bases lay between the germline ends. The CDR3 sequence is CASSLYYGNTIYF. CDR3 nucleotide sequence: TGTGCCAGCAGCTTATATTATGGAAACACCATATATTTT.

This clone appeared a few times. The chain couples TRBV7-9 to TRBJ1-6, with a tentative D call TRBD1 (5 bases). The CDR3 extends over 14 amino acids. Trimming removed 3 bases from V and 7 bases from J, with 10 bases in between. The germline V gene encodes CDR1 SEHNR and CDR2 FQNEAQ (reference sequence). The CDR3 DNA reads TGTGCCAGCAGCTTCGACAGCGAGAATTCACCCCTCCACTTT. Translated, it gives CASSFDSENSPLHF. Filled out from reference TRBV7-9 and TRBJ1-6, the complete variable domain reads DTGVSQNPRHKITKRGQNVTFRCDPISEHNRLYWYRQTLGQGPEFLTYFQNEAQLEKSRLLSDRFSAERPKGSFSTLEIQRTEQGDSAMYLCASSFDSENSPLHFGNGTRLTVT.

This sequence joins TRBV20-1 and TRBJ1-1; D is unclear. Germline assignment: CDR1 DFQATT and CDR2 SNEGSKA (reference sequence). Trimming took off 5 bases at V and 0 bases at J, with 4 bases between the two ends. The CDR3 is made up of 11 amino acids. The CDR3 sequence: CSALLNTEAFF. The CDR3 nucleotides are TGCAGTGCTCTACTGAACACTGAAGCTTTCTTT.